The source of this TCR beta chain is a study of cytomegalovirus exposure and HLA in healthy donors. Germline V CDR1 and CDR2: SGHRS, YFSETQ. The CDR3 length is 14 residues. V lost 2 bases and J lost 1; bases outside the gene matches: 2. With 60 Vbeta and 13 Jbeta primers, the PCR was carried out. Only in-frame clones appear in the TCRdb table, and some are missing; sequencing was by immunoSEQ multiplex PCR. The sample contains under 110,000 clones, 65% to 80% of which appear only once. The chain links TRBV5-1 to TRBJ2-7; TRBD1 agrees at 8 bases. Sequencing was done on a sample of PBMCs. This receptor was obtained from a man aged 45-65 years in good health and CMV-seronegative. CDR3 bases: TGCGCCAGCAGCTTCCGGACAGGGTCCTACGAGCAGTACTTC. Protein: CASSFRTGSYEQYF.